The sequence of this T cell receptor (beta chain) was determined in a study of control samples from healthy donors and cancer patients. There are 16 residues in the CDR3. V was pared by 3 bases and J by 3 bases, with 5 bases of the junction left unmatched. CDR1 and CDR2 from the germline V gene are KGHDR and SFDVKD. The repertoire was sequenced with immunoSEQ multiplex PCR; TCRdb's copy has only in-frame clones and lacks some. The sample holds around 70,000 clones; approximately 94% are singletons and the top ten take under 3.5%. This clonotype originated in a woman aged 25 to 39 in good health. The sample taken for sequencing was blood. The chain uses TRBV24-1 and TRBJ1-5, with TRBD1 matching 9 bases. The CDR3 bases are TGTGCCACCAGTGATGGGGACAGGGCTTTCAATCAGCCCCAGCATTTT. It specifies CATSDGDRAFNQPQHF.